Only a few counts were recorded for the clone carrying this T cell receptor (beta chain). Antigen: not known. TCRdb recomputed calls from the reads with MiXCR, one row per CDR3 protein. Here the sample spans roughly 720,000 distinct CDR3 sequences, roughly 35% being singletons. The data originate from a study of T cell repertoires in cytomegalovirus infection. About the research overall: Matching HLA type and CMV infection were both indicated by public TCR beta signatures.

Study-wide findings and caveats: Cumulative frequency of public TCR beta families picked out carriers of CMV plus the relevant HLA. Across the ex vivo response, the dominant clonotypes were HLA-C-restricted CMV-specific TCR beta clonotypes.

Input material: PBMCs. The TCR originated in a human donor in good health (CMV status not recorded). Some clones in this sample may be carry-over from other donors' samples.

The CDR3: CASSTSRSGNEQYF. In nucleotides, the CDR3 is TGTGCCAGCAGCACATCCAGGTCGGGCAACGAGCAGTACTTC. J is TRBJ2-7 and V is TRBV5-4; D remains ambiguous. Germline CDR1 reads SGHNT; CDR2 reads YYREEE (reference sequence). V gave up 4 bases and J gave up 5 bases, with 16 bases separating them. This CDR3 comprises 14 residues.